This T cell receptor beta chain was obtained from a study of T cell responses to AZD1222 COVID-19 vaccine. As for this clone: Antigen unknown.

The assay was immunoSEQ multiplex PCR, and TCRdb's table has in-frame clones only and misses some. The sample has about 100,000 clones, approximately 89% seen once. CDR1 is LGHNA and CDR2 is YSLEER in the germline V gene. The V segment lost 1 base and the J segment 3 bases; nucleotides outside the gene matches: 9. The CDR3 consists of 18 residues. Both about-4-week and about-12-week second-dose recipients were combined. Study observations and caveats: Per reports, nearly half of all spike-specific TCRs target regions that are unmutated in variants. Baseline serostatus was positive in only six AZD1222 recipients.

The source was peripheral blood, collected 28 days after the second AZD1222 dose. This chain links TRBV4-3 with TRBJ2-7; 13 bases line up with TRBD2. This TCR was recovered from an adult who received the AZD1222 COVID-19 vaccine. Here the CDR3 DNA reads TGCGCCAGCAGCCAAGCCGCCGGGACTAGCGGGACCCTCTACGAGCAGTACTTC. Its protein is CASSQAAGTSGTLYEQYF.